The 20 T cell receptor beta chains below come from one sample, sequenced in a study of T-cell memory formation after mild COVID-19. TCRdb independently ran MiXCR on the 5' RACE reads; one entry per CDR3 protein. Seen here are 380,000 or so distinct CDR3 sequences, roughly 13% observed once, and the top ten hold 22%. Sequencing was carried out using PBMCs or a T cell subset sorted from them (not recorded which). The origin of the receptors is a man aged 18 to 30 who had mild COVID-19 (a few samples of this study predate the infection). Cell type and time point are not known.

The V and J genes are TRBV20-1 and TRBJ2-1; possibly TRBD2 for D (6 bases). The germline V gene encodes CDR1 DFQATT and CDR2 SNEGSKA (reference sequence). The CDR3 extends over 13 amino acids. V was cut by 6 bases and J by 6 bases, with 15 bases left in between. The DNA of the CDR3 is TGCAGTGCCCAAGGGCGGGAACCCAATGAGCAGTTCTTC. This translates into CSAQGREPNEQFF.

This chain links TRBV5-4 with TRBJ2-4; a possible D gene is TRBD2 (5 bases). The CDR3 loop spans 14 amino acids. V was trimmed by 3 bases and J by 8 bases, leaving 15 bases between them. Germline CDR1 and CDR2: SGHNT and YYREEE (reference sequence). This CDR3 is CASSSGSRSDIQYF. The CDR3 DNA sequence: TGTGCCAGCAGCTCGGGGTCAAGATCGGACATTCAGTACTTC.

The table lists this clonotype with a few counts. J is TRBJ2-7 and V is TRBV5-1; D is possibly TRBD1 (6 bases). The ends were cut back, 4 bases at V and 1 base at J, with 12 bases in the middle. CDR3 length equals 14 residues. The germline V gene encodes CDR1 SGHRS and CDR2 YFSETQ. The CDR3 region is CASSPIQGSYEQYV. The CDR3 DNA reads TGCGCCAGCAGCCCAATACAGGGTTCCTACGAGCAGTACGTC.

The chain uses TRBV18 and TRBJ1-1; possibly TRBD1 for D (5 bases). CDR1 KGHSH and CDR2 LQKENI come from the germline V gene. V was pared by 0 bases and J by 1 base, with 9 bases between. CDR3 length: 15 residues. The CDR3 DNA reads TGTGCCAGCTCACCACCCTCTACAGGGAACACTGAAGCTTTCTTT. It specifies CASSPPSTGNTEAFF. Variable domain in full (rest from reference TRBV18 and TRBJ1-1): NAGVMQNPRHLVRRRGQEARLRCSPMKGHSHVYWYRQLPEEGLKFMVYLQKENIIDESGMPKERFSAEFPKEGPSILRIQQVVRGDSAAYFCASSPPSTGNTEAFFGQGTRLTVV.

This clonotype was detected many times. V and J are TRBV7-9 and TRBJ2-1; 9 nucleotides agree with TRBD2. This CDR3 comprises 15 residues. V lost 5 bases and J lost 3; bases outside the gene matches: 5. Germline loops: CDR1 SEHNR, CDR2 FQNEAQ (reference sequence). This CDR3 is CASSPTSGFYNEQFF. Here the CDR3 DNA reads TGTGCCAGCAGCCCGACTAGCGGTTTCTACAATGAGCAGTTCTTC. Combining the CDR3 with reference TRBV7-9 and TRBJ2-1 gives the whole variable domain DTGVSQNPRHKITKRGQNVTFRCDPISEHNRLYWYRQTLGQGPEFLTYFQNEAQLEKSRLLSDRFSAERPKGSFSTLEIQRTEQGDSAMYLCASSPTSGFYNEQFFGPGTRLTVL.

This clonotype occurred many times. The CDR3 nucleotides are TGTGCCAGCTCTCCCGGACCCAGGGATAAGCAGTACTTC. Translating it yields CASSPGPRDKQYF. The chain has TRBV18 and TRBJ2-7; the D gene is possibly TRBD1 (5 bases). Germline lookup yields CDR1 KGHSH and CDR2 LQKENI. V lost 6 bases to trimming and J lost 8 bases, with 17 bases between them. The CDR3 covers 13 residues.

The chain's CDR3 is CASRTGFANTEAFF. CDR3 nucleotide sequence: TGTGCCAGCAGAACAGGGTTCGCGAACACTGAAGCTTTCTTT. The rearrangement uses TRBV12-3 or TRBV12-4 and TRBJ1-1; D is perhaps TRBD1 (6 bases). This CDR3 has 14 amino acids. The V and J ends lost 6 bases and 1 base respectively, with 12 bases between them.

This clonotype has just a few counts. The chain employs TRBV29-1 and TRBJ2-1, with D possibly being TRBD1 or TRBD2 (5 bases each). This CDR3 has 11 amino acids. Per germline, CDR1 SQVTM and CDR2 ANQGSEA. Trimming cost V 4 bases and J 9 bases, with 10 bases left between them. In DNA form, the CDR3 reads TGCAGCGTTGTCTGGGGGTTTGAGCAGTTCTTC. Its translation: CSVVWGFEQFF.

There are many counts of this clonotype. The CDR3 here is CASSVSTEAFF. The CDR3 DNA reads TGTGCCAGCAGTGTTAGCACTGAAGCTTTCTTT. This chain joins TRBV28 and TRBJ1-1; the D is unclear. Looked up from germline, CDR1 is MDHEN and CDR2 is SYDVKM. The V gene lost 5 bases and the J gene lost 4 bases, with 5 bases spanning the gap. The CDR3 length is 11 residues.

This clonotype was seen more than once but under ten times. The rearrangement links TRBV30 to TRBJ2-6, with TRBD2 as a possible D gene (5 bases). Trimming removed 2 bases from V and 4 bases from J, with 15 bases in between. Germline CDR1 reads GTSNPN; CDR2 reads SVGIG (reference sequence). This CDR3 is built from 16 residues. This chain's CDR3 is CAWSPGAGLGANVLTF. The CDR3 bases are TGTGCCTGGAGTCCGGGCGCGGGCCTGGGGGCCAACGTCCTGACTTTC.

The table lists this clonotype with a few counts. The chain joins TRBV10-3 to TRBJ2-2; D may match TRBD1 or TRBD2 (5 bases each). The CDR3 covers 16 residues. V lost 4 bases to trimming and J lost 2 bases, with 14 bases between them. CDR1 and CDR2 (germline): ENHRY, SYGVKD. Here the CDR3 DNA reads TGTGCCATCAGTGCCGGGACCGCCGTAAACACCGGGGAGCTGTTTTTT. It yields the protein CAISAGTAVNTGELFF.

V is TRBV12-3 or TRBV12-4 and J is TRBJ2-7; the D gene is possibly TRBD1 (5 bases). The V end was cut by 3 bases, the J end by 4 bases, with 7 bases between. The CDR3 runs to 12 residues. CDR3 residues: CASSFAGYEQYF. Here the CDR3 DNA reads TGTGCCAGCAGTTTCGCAGGGTACGAGCAGTACTTC.

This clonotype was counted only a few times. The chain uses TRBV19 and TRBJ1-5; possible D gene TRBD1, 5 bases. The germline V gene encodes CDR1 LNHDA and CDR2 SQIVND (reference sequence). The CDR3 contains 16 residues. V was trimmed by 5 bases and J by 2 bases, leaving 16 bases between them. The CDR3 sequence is CASSEGPGLGNQPQHF. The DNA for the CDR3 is TGTGCCAGTAGTGAGGGGCCCGGTCTCGGCAATCAGCCCCAGCATTTT.

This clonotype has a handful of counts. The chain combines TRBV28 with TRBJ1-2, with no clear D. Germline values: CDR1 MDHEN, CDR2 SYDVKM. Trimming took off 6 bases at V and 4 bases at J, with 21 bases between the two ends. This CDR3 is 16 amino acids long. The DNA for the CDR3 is TGTGCCAGCAGAGGAACCCGGGCCATTTTTAGCTATGGCTACACCTTC. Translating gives CASRGTRAIFSYGYTF.

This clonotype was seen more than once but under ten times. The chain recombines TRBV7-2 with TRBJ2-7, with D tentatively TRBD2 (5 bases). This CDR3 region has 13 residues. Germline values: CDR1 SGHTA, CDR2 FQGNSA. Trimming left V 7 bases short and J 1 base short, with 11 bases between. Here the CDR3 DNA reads TGTGCCAGCACCACGGGGTTGTCCTACGAGCAGTACTTC. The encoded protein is CASTTGLSYEQYF.

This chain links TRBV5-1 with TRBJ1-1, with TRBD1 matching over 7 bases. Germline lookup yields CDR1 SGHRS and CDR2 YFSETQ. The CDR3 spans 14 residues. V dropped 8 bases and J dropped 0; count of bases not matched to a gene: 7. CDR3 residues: CASQQQGMNTEAFF. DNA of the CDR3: TGCGCCAGTCAACAACAGGGGATGAACACTGAAGCTTTCTTT.

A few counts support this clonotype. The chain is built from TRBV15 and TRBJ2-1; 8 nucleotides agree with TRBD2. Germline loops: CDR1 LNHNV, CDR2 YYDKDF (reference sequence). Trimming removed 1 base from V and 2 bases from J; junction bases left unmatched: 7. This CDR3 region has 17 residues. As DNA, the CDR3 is TGTGCCACCAGCAGAGCTAAACAGCGGGGGCCCTACAATGAGCAGTTCTTC. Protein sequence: CATSRAKQRGPYNEQFF.

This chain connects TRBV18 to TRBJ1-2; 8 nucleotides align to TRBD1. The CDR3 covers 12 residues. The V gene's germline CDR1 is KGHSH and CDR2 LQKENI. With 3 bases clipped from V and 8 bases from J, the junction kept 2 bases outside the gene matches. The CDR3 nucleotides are TGTGCCAGCTCACCGGACAGGGAGGGCTACACCTTC. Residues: CASSPDREGYTF.

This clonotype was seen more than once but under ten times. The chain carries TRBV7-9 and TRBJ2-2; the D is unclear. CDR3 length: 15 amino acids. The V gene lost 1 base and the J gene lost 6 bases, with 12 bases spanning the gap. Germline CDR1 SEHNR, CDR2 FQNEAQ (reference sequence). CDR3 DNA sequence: TGTGCCAGCAGCTTAGTGGTCGGGTCGTCCGGGGAGCTGTTTTTT. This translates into CASSLVVGSSGELFF.

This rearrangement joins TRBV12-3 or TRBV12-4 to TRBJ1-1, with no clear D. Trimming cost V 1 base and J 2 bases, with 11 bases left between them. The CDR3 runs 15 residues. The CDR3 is CASSLGVSGNTEAFF. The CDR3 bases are TGTGCCAGCAGTTTAGGGGTATCGGGAAACACTGAAGCTTTCTTT.